These 26 T cell receptor beta chains share one sample of origin, sequenced in a study of blood T cell repertoires in COVID-19. Sequenced by immunoSEQ multiplex PCR; TCRdb stores in-frame clones only, minus some. The table includes approximately 200,000 clones, about three quarters detected once. Sequencing was performed on peripheral blood. Every receptor here comes from a woman aged 80 or over with COVID-19, enrolled during active disease.

The CDR3 protein is CASRVQGARSSYEQYF. The CDR3 DNA sequence: TGCGCCAGCAGGGTACAGGGGGCTAGGAGCTCCTACGAGCAGTACTTC. V and J are TRBV23-1 and TRBJ2-7; 9 bases are shared with TRBD1. TRBV23-1 has ORF status, its function being uncertain. The ends lost 6 bases at V and 0 bases at J; junction bases unmatched: 9. There are 16 residues in the CDR3.

V is TRBV4-1 and J is TRBJ2-3, with D perhaps TRBD2 (7 bases). The V gene's germline CDR1 is MGHRA and CDR2 YSYEKL. The CDR3 covers 14 residues. The ends were cut back, 4 bases at V and 12 bases at J, with 20 bases in the middle. The CDR3 protein is CASSPASGTQIQYF. CDR3 nucleotide sequence: TGCGCCAGCAGCCCAGCGAGCGGGACACAAATCCAGTATTTT.

The chain carries TRBV18 and TRBJ2-1; 13 nucleotides match TRBD2. The junction had 3 bases not matched to a gene; V was cut back by 5 bases and J by 5 bases. Germline-derived CDR1 and CDR2 are KGHSH and LQKENI. This CDR3 has 15 amino acids. The CDR3 DNA is TGTGCCAGCTCAATCGGACTAGCGGGAGACAATGAGCAGTTCTTC. Its translation: CASSIGLAGDNEQFF.

This chain uses TRBV7-2 with TRBJ2-5, with a possible D match to TRBD2 (6 bases). CDR1 and CDR2 (germline): SGHTA, FQGNSA. V shed 5 bases and J shed 5 bases, with 12 bases lying between them. The CDR3 contains 13 residues. The CDR3: CASSKTSFETQYF. CDR3 bases: TGTGCCAGCAGCAAGACTAGTTTCGAGACCCAGTACTTC.

The chain employs TRBV7-2 and TRBJ2-1, with 9 nucleotides matching TRBD2. With 5 bases clipped from V and 10 bases from J, the junction kept 12 bases outside the gene matches. Germline V CDR1 and CDR2: SGHTA, FQGNSA. The CDR3 has 15 amino acids. The CDR3 is CASSRSGSGAGEQFF. The CDR3 coding sequence is TGTGCCAGCAGCCGTAGCGGGAGCGGGGCGGGAGAGCAGTTCTTC.

The chain combines TRBV12-3 or TRBV12-4 with TRBJ2-5; D is undetermined. Between the trimmed V and J ends, which lost 3 bases and 2 bases, there was a span of 7 bases. CDR3 size: 13 residues. The CDR3 nucleotides read TGTGCCAGCAGTTTGGGCAGTCAAGAGACCCAGTACTTC. It codes for CASSLGSQETQYF.

The chain carries TRBV10-1 and TRBJ2-7; D is possibly TRBD2 (5 bases). The germline V gene has CDR1 WNHNN and CDR2 SYGVQD (reference sequence). V was clipped by 3 bases and J by 8 bases, with 14 bases between them. The CDR3 has 13 residues. In DNA form, the CDR3 reads TGCGCCAGCAGTGACGAGGGATCCCGACAGCAGTACTTC. Amino acids: CASSDEGSRQQYF.

This clone was recorded a few times. This chain connects TRBV13 to TRBJ2-7; D may be TRBD2 (6 bases). The V end was cut by 1 base, the J end by 2 bases, with 9 bases between. In germline, CDR1 is PRHDT, CDR2 FYEKMQ (reference sequence). The CDR3 is 14 amino acids. CDR3 bases: TGTGCCAGCAGCTTAGCGGGACTCCCCTACGAGCAGTACTTC. Amino acids: CASSLAGLPYEQYF.

The V gene is TRBV10-3, the J gene TRBJ2-7; 8 bases align to TRBD1. CDR3 size: 14 residues. Unmatched junction bases numbered 5, after V lost 7 bases and J lost 0 bases. The germline CDR1 and CDR2 sequences are ENHRY and SYGVKD. The CDR3 reads CAIKQGVSSYEQYF. The CDR3 coding sequence is TGTGCCATCAAACAGGGGGTATCCTCCTACGAGCAGTACTTC.

This chain's CDR3 is CASSPPGTRGINEQFF. The CDR3 nucleotides read TGCGCCAGCAGCCCCCCTGGGACTAGGGGGATAAATGAGCAGTTCTTC. The chain combines TRBV4-1 with TRBJ2-1; 8 nucleotides align to TRBD2. Trimming removed 4 bases from V and 7 bases from J; junction bases left unmatched: 12. Germline V lookup: CDR1 MGHRA, CDR2 YSYEKL. This CDR3 region has 16 residues.

The table lists this clone with a few counts. The chain joins TRBV9 to TRBJ2-3, with D perhaps TRBD2 (7 bases). V gave up 4 bases and J gave up 6 bases, with 18 bases separating them. This CDR3 spans 15 amino acids. CDR1 SGDLS and CDR2 YYNGEE come from the germline V gene. The CDR3 here is CASSPQWGGQDTQYF. In DNA, the CDR3 is TGTGCCAGCAGCCCCCAATGGGGGGGCCAGGATACGCAGTATTTT.

The CDR3 region is CASGSRAPNTEAFF. In DNA, the CDR3 is TGTGCTAGTGGGTCCCGAGCACCGAACACTGAAGCTTTCTTT. The chain carries TRBV12-5 and TRBJ1-1; D call uncertain. The CDR3 extends over 14 amino acids. The germline gives CDR1 LGHNT, CDR2 FRNRAP. V lost 6 bases to trimming and J lost 1 base, with 12 bases between them.

The chain employs TRBV11-3 and TRBJ1-1; 11 bases map to TRBD1. Germline values: CDR1 SGHNT, CDR2 YENEEA. The CDR3 spans 15 residues. V lost 5 bases to trimming and J lost 3 bases; unmatched junction nucleotides: 5. The CDR3 nucleotides are TGTGCCAGCAGCGCCACGGGACAGGGGGACACTGAAGCTTTCTTT. Encoded protein: CASSATGQGDTEAFF.

The chain uses TRBV6-4 and TRBJ2-7, with TRBD1 matching 7 bases. The V segment lost 6 bases and the J segment 2 bases; nucleotides outside the gene matches: 19. The CDR3 contains 18 residues. Germline CDR1 and CDR2: MRHNA and SNTAGT. CDR3 coding DNA: TGTGCCAGCAGACACCGACAGGGTGCGGACCACAATACCTACGAGCAGTACTTC. Encoded protein: CASRHRQGADHNTYEQYF.

This sequence joins TRBV10-3 and TRBJ1-1; 8 nucleotides match TRBD1. CDR3 length equals 15 residues. Germline V lookup: CDR1 ENHRY, CDR2 SYGVKD. After removal of 3 bases from V and 5 bases from J, the junction contained 8 bases not matched to a gene. Here the CDR3 reads CAISDPPGGETEAFF. The CDR3 DNA follows: TGTGCCATCAGTGACCCTCCAGGGGGCGAAACTGAAGCTTTCTTT.

This chain connects TRBV9 to TRBJ1-2; D possibly corresponds to TRBD1 (6 bases). The germline V and J ends were trimmed by 4 bases and 0 bases, with 10 bases remaining between them. The germline CDR1 and CDR2 sequences are SGDLS and YYNGEE. CDR3 length equals 14 residues. The chain's CDR3 is CASSLGHSNYGYTF. The CDR3 DNA reads TGTGCCAGCAGCTTGGGACACTCTAACTATGGCTACACCTTC.

This chain connects TRBV3-1 (or the pseudogene TRBV3-2) to TRBJ2-1, with D possibly TRBD1 on 5 matching bases. Germline V gene sequence: CDR1 LGHDT, CDR2 YNNKEL (reference sequence). With 0 bases removed from V and 3 bases from J, the gap between germline ends came to 12 bases. The CDR3 is 16 residues long. The CDR3 loop reads CASSQEAGKDYNEQFF. The CDR3 bases are TGTGCCAGCAGCCAAGAAGCAGGGAAGGACTACAATGAGCAGTTCTTC.

The chain couples TRBV6-1 to TRBJ2-7, with 9 bases matching TRBD1. The length of the CDR3 is 15 residues. V was clipped by 2 bases and J by 6 bases; unmatched bases: 8. CDR1 is MNHNS and CDR2 is SASEGT in the germline V gene. The CDR3 region has the DNA TGTGCCAGCAGTGAAATACAGGGGGCGCATGGCGAGCAGTACTTC. Protein: CASSEIQGAHGEQYF.

The J gene is TRBJ2-3, the V gene TRBV3-1 (or the pseudogene TRBV3-2), with 12 bases that match TRBD2. This CDR3 has 17 residues. V shed 0 bases and J 0 bases; nucleotides not matched to a gene: 1. Germline values: CDR1 LGHDT, CDR2 YNNKEL (reference sequence). In DNA form, the CDR3 reads TGTGCCAGCAGCCAAGAGACTAGCGGGGGAAGCACAGATACGCAGTATTTT. This sequence encodes CASSQETSGGSTDTQYF.

The CDR3 reads CASSLSAYNSPLHF. CDR3 coding DNA: TGTGCCAGCAGCCTTAGCGCCTATAATTCACCCCTCCACTTT. The chain joins TRBV27 to TRBJ1-6; no clear D gene. V was trimmed by 6 bases and J by 2 bases, leaving 8 bases between them. The CDR3 has 14 residues. Germline lookup yields CDR1 MNHEY and CDR2 SMNVEV (reference sequence).

V is TRBV25-1 and J is TRBJ2-1, with TRBD2 identical over 8 bases. Germline CDR1 and CDR2: MGHDK and SYGVNS. CDR3 length: 15 amino acids. Trimming removed 3 bases from V and 3 bases from J; junction bases left unmatched: 4. CDR3 residues: CASSESLAGYNEQFF. Written as DNA, the CDR3 is TGTGCCAGCAGTGAGAGTCTAGCGGGCTACAATGAGCAGTTCTTC.

V is TRBV5-1 and J is TRBJ2-7; D unclear. There are 13 residues in the CDR3. V lost 0 bases and J lost 2, with 6 bases in between. In germline, CDR1 is SGHRS, CDR2 YFSETQ. The CDR3 is CASSLAVTYEQYF. DNA of the CDR3: TGCGCCAGCAGCTTGGCGGTCACCTACGAGCAGTACTTC. Full variable domain (rest looked up from reference TRBV5-1 and TRBJ2-7): KAGVTQTPRYLIKTRGQQVTLSCSPISGHRSVSWYQQTPGQGLQFLFEYFSETQRNKGNFPGRFSGRQFSNSRSEMNVSTLELGDSALYLCASSLAVTYEQYFGPGTRLTVT.

J is TRBJ2-7 and V is TRBV5-4; 9 bases fit TRBD1. Germline trimming cut 3 bases from V and 5 bases from J; bases unmatched to any gene: 6. The CDR3 spans 14 residues. Looked up from germline, CDR1 is SGHNT and CDR2 is YYREEE (reference sequence). Here the CDR3 DNA reads TGTGCCAGCAGCTCCCCCGGGACAGGGAACGAGCAGTACTTC. Its protein is CASSSPGTGNEQYF. The whole variable domain, remainder taken from reference TRBV5-4 and TRBJ2-7, is ETGVTQSPTHLIKTRGQQVTLRCSSQSGHNTVSWYQQALGQGPQFIFQYYREEENGRGNFPPRFSGLQFPNYSSELNVNALELDDSALYLCASSSPGTGNEQYFGPGTRLTVT.

The CDR3 nucleotides read TGTGCCAGCAGCTTGGCGGTTCAAGAGACCCAGTACTTC. Amino acid sequence: CASSLAVQETQYF. The genes are TRBV5-5 and TRBJ2-5; D remains unclear. V was pared by 0 bases and J by 2 bases, with 5 bases between. The germline CDR1 and CDR2 sequences are SGHKS and YYEKEE (reference sequence). The CDR3 has 13 amino acids.

The chain combines TRBV10-3 with TRBJ2-1; tentative D call: TRBD1 (5 bases). This CDR3 contains 18 residues. CDR1 ENHRY and CDR2 SYGVKD come from the germline V gene. V dropped 3 bases and J dropped 5 bases, with 23 bases sitting between them. The CDR3 spells CAISDPRARGGRHNEQFF. The CDR3 DNA reads TGTGCCATCAGTGACCCCAGGGCACGAGGCGGCAGGCACAATGAGCAGTTCTTC.

The genes are TRBV7-2 and TRBJ1-1; D might be TRBD1 (5 bases). Trimming removed 5 bases from V and 0 bases from J, with 13 bases in between. CDR3 length equals 15 residues. CDR1 and CDR2 from the germline V gene are SGHTA and FQGNSA. The CDR3 protein is CASSINGGMNTEAFF. CDR3 DNA sequence: TGTGCCAGCAGCATAAACGGGGGGATGAACACTGAAGCTTTCTTT.